This TCR beta chain was found in a study of cytomegalovirus exposure and HLA in healthy donors. The repertoire was sequenced with immunoSEQ multiplex PCR; TCRdb's copy has only in-frame clones and lacks some. The sample has 200,000 to 250,000 clones, around 90% seen once. The CDR3 totals 16 residues. Germline CDR1 MDHEN, CDR2 SYDVKM. V trimming: 5 bases; J trimming: 9 bases; junction bases outside the gene matches: 16. The receptor's source is a woman aged 18 to 35 in good health and CMV-seronegative. The material sequenced was PBMCs. The chain joins TRBV28 to TRBJ2-7, with TRBD2 identical over 10 bases. The CDR3 region is CASSPPAGLALNRQYF. CDR3 DNA sequence: TGTGCCAGCAGTCCCCCGGCGGGACTAGCGCTTAACAGGCAGTACTTC.